Following are 14 T cell receptor beta chains from one sample sequenced in a study of OX40 agonist ivuxolimab in advanced cancers. Receptors were amplified or captured by the immunoSEQ multiplex PCR assay. In its TCRdb copy, this immuneACCESS table keeps in-frame sequences only and misses some clones. Where compared with another copy, unresolved V genes explain less than half of these, and the others have no known cause. Counted in this sample were 90,000 to 150,000 clones; more than 80% of them appeared once. The biggest ten clones account for about 0.55% of the sample. This specimen was CD4+ or CD8+ T cells sorted from blood, taken in a trial of the OX40 agonist ivuxolimab. All receptors derive from an adult with an advanced solid tumor such as melanoma, head and neck, liver or kidney cancer.

This clone was seen once. This chain connects TRBV11-3 to TRBJ1-1; D is possibly TRBD1 (6 bases). The V gene lost 3 bases and the J gene lost 4 bases, with 9 bases spanning the gap. The CDR3 spans 13 residues. Germline V gene lookup returns CDR1 SGHNT and CDR2 YENEEA. CDR3 residues: CASSLTGLTEAFF. The CDR3 nucleotides read TGTGCCAGCAGCTTGACAGGTCTCACTGAAGCTTTCTTT.

This clone was seen just once. The chain uses TRBV9 and TRBJ2-5, with D tentatively TRBD2 (6 bases). Germline V CDR1 and CDR2: SGDLS, YYNGEE. Deletions cut 0 bases from V and 0 bases from J, with 9 bases between. The CDR3 has 15 residues. This CDR3 is CASSVGGVYQETQYF. CDR3 in DNA: TGTGCCAGCAGCGTAGGGGGGGTCTACCAAGAGACCCAGTACTTC. The variable domain in full, completed from reference TRBV9 and TRBJ2-5, reads DSGVTQTPKHLITATGQRVTLRCSPRSGDLSVYWYQQSLDQGLQFLIQYYNGEERAKGNILERFSAQQFPDLHSELNLSSLELGDSALYFCASSVGGVYQETQYFGPGTRLLVL.

The rearrangement joins TRBV7-6 to TRBJ1-4; 8 nucleotides agree with TRBD1. Germline V gives CDR1 SGHVS, CDR2 FNYEAQ. The V segment lost 4 bases and the J segment 5 bases; nucleotides outside the gene matches: 6. CDR3 size: 15 residues. The CDR3 protein is CASSSGQGTNEKLFF. CDR3 DNA sequence: TGTGCCAGCAGCTCCGGACAGGGAACGAATGAAAAACTGTTTTTT. Using reference TRBV7-6 and TRBJ1-4 for the parts outside the CDR3, the full variable domain is GAGVSQSPRYKVTKRGQDVALRCDPISGHVSLYWYRQALGQGPEFLTYFNYEAQQDKSGLPNDRFSAERPEGSISTLTIQRTEQRDSAMYRCASSSGQGTNEKLFFGSGTQLSVL.

This clone was observed a single time. The chain recombines TRBV5-1 with TRBJ2-3; D is undetermined. The CDR3 is 14 amino acids. The germline V gene has CDR1 SGHRS and CDR2 YFSETQ. V lost 1 base and J 4 bases, leaving 10 bases between the germline ends. Written as DNA, the CDR3 is TGCGCCAGCAGCTTGTTCGGTCCCTCAGATACGCAGTATTTT. Translation gives CASSLFGPSDTQYF.

The chain recombines TRBV5-8 with TRBJ2-2; D not certain. Germline CDR1 is SGHTS and CDR2 is YDEGEE. The CDR3 totals 13 residues. V lost 7 bases to trimming and J lost 8 bases, with 15 bases between them. This CDR3 is CASPPIFRGELFF. CDR3 DNA sequence: TGTGCCAGCCCGCCCATATTTAGGGGGGAGCTGTTTTTT.

J is TRBJ2-2 and V is TRBV7-2; no reliable D call. Germline V gives CDR1 SGHTA, CDR2 FQGNSA. V gave up 1 base and J gave up 6 bases, with 21 bases separating them. The CDR3 is 18 residues long. The CDR3 sequence: CASSLVLWSPTFSGELFF. The CDR3 nucleotides are TGTGCCAGCAGCTTAGTTCTTTGGTCACCGACCTTTTCCGGGGAGCTGTTTTTT.

DNA for the CDR3: TGTGCCAGCGGGGGGGTTTCTGGAAACACCATATATTTT. Translation gives CASGGVSGNTIYF. J is TRBJ1-3 and V is TRBV6-6, with D possibly being TRBD1 (5 bases). V was cut by 8 bases and J by 1 base, with 9 bases left in between. CDR3 length: 13 amino acids. The V gene's germline CDR1 is MNHNY and CDR2 SVGAGI (reference sequence).

The chain employs TRBV6-1 and TRBJ2-3; TRBD1 matches at 8 bases. The CDR3 sequence is 15 residues long. The ends lost 6 bases at V and 1 base at J; junction bases unmatched: 6. CDR1 and CDR2 (germline): MNHNS, SASEGT. The CDR3 DNA reads as TGTGCCAGCAGGGGGACAGGACTCGGCACAGATACGCAGTATTTT. Amino acids: CASRGTGLGTDTQYF.

The rearrangement uses TRBV30 and TRBJ1-1; D is ambiguous. V gave up 0 bases and J gave up 0 bases, with 11 bases separating them. The CDR3 consists of 15 residues. The germline V gene encodes CDR1 GTSNPN and CDR2 SVGIG (reference sequence). The CDR3 coding sequence is TGTGCCTGGAGTGTATTTGCAGGTATGAACACTGAAGCTTTCTTT. Amino acid sequence: CAWSVFAGMNTEAFF.

The chain carries TRBV28 and TRBJ2-7; weak D call: TRBD1 (5 bases). The CDR3 length is 14 residues. From germline, CDR1 is MDHEN and CDR2 SYDVKM. V gave up 3 bases and J gave up 1 base, with 10 bases separating them. CDR3 DNA: TGTGCCAGCAGTTTCATACAGGATTCCTACGAGCAGTACTTC. Its protein product is CASSFIQDSYEQYF.

This chain uses TRBV29-1 with TRBJ1-1; no clear D. The CDR3 runs 13 residues. Germline assignment: CDR1 SQVTM and CDR2 ANQGSEA. With 4 bases removed from V and 0 bases from J, the gap between germline ends came to 9 bases. The CDR3 spells CSVAETMNTEAFF. The CDR3 bases are TGCAGCGTTGCCGAGACCATGAACACTGAAGCTTTCTTT.

V is TRBV19 and J is TRBJ1-1; D ambiguous. Per the germline V gene, CDR1 is LNHDA and CDR2 is SQIVND (reference sequence). Trimming stripped 5 bases from V and 0 bases from J, with 1 base between. CDR3 length: 11 amino acids. In DNA, the CDR3 is TGTGCCAGTAGTTTGAACACTGAAGCTTTCTTT. Encoded protein: CASSLNTEAFF.

The chain links TRBV7-2 to TRBJ1-4; D may be TRBD1 (6 bases). CDR1 is SGHTA and CDR2 is FQGNSA in the germline V gene. V was pared by 4 bases and J by 7 bases, with 13 bases between. The CDR3 contains 14 residues. The CDR3 loop reads CASSSRGRGEKLFF. For the CDR3, the DNA is TGTGCCAGCAGCTCGAGGGGGAGGGGTGAAAAACTGTTTTTT.

The V call is TRBV6-6, the J call TRBJ1-5; no clear D gene. The CDR3 is made up of 12 amino acids. Germline CDR1 reads MNHNY; CDR2 reads SVGAGI (reference sequence). V lost 1 base and J lost 7, with 5 bases in between. The chain's CDR3 is CASSYYGQPQHF. The CDR3, as DNA: TGTGCCAGCAGTTACTATGGGCAGCCCCAGCATTTT.